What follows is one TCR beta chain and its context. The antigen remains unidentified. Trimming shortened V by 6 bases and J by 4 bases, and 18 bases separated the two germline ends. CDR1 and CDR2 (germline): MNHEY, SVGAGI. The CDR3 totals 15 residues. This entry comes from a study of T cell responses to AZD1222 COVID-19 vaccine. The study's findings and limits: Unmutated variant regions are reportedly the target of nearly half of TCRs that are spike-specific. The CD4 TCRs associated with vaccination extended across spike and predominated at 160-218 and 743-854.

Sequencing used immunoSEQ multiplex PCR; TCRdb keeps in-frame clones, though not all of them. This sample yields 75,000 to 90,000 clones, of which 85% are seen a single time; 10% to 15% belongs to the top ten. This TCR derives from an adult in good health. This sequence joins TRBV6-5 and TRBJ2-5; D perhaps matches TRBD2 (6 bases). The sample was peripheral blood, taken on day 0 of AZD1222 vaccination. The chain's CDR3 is CASSASEVRGETQYF. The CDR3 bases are TGTGCCAGCAGCGCCTCGGAGGTGCGGGGAGAGACCCAGTACTTC.